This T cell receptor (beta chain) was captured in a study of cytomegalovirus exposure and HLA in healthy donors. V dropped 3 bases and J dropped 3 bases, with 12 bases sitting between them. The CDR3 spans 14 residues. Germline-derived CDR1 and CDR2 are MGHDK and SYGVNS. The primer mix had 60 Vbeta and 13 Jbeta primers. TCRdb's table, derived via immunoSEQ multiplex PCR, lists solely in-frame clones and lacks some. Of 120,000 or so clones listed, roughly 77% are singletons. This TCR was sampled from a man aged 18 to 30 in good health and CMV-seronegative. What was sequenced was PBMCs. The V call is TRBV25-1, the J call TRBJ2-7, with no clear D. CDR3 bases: TGTGCCAGCAGTGATCACAGTTTTAACTACGAGCAGTACTTC. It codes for CASSDHSFNYEQYF.